This is a list of T cell receptor beta chains from one sample in a study of CD8 T cells in ankylosing spondylitis. MiXCR was run by TCRdb on the 5' RACE reads, yielding one entry per CDR3 protein. The table lists just under 350,000 distinct CDR3 sequences, roughly 15% of them singletons. Specimen: blood, either unsorted or a sorted T cell fraction (not recorded which). The receptors originated from a male donor with ankylosing spondylitis or in good health (not recorded which). The CDR3 runs from the conserved cysteine through the conserved F or W. The D gene is left open where the match is weak. Not all rows give a size; the values are once, few, many and, for expanded clones, a class.

J gene,D gene,V gene,clone size,CDR3 DNA,CDR3 protein
TRBJ2-1,TRBD1,TRBV27,.,TGTGCCAGCAGGGGGACAGGGAGGTACAATGAGCAGTTCTTC,CASRGTGRYNEQFF
TRBJ2-7,.,TRBV11-2,few,TGTGCCAGCAGCTTTCCAGCCTACGAGCAGTACTTC,CASSFPAYEQYF
TRBJ2-2,TRBD2,TRBV10-3,.,TGTGCCATCAGTGCAGCGGGAGAGGGGGAGACCGGGGAGCTGTTTTTT,CAISAAGEGETGELFF
TRBJ1-1,.,TRBV12-3/TRBV12-4,few,TGTGCCAGCAGTGGGACCCGAGAAGCTTTCTTT,CASSGTREAFF
TRBJ1-1,TRBD1,TRBV12-3/TRBV12-4,few,TGTGCCAGCAGAGCCTGGACAGGCGGGAAAGGCTCGAACACTGAAGCTTTCTTT,CASRAWTGGKGSNTEAFF
TRBJ2-5,.,TRBV5-1,.,TGCGCCAGCAGCCGAAACTGGGAAGAGACCCAGTACTTC,CASSRNWEETQYF
TRBJ2-7,.,TRBV20-1,few,TGCAGTGCTCTCGATTGGACATACGAGCAGTACTTC,CSALDWTYEQYF
TRBJ2-7,TRBD1,TRBV20-1,.,TGCAGTGCTAGAGCCGGGACAGAAAGAAACGAGCAGTACTTC,CSARAGTERNEQYF
TRBJ2-5,.,TRBV5-5,few,TGTGCCAGCAACTCAGGGGGAAATAGCGGTATCCAAGAGACCCAGTACTTC,CASNSGGNSGIQETQYF
TRBJ2-4,.,TRBV5-1,.,TGCGCCAGCAGCGAGAAGGGGGACATTCAGTACTTC,CASSEKGDIQYF
TRBJ2-1,TRBD1,TRBV24-1,few,TGTGCCACCAGTGACCCGACAGGGAAAGACAATGAGCAGTTCTTC,CATSDPTGKDNEQFF
TRBJ1-1,.,TRBV25-1,.,TGTGCCAGCACCCCGGGCCAGGGGCAAGCTTTCTTT,CASTPGQGQAFF
TRBJ1-1,.,TRBV29-1,few,TGCAGCGTCCCTAGTCCAACAGGCCTGAACACTGAAGCTTTCTTT,CSVPSPTGLNTEAFF
TRBJ1-3,.,TRBV12-3/TRBV12-4,many,TGTGCCAGCAGTTTAATGCCTGGAAACACCATATATTTT,CASSLMPGNTIYF
TRBJ1-2,.,TRBV7-2,few,TGTGCCAGCAGCTTAGAAAGGAGGCGGATTAACTATGGCTACACCTTC,CASSLERRRINYGYTF
TRBJ2-2,TRBD2,TRBV5-1,.,TGCGCCAGCAGCCCACAGACTGGACTAGTCACCGGGGAGCTGTTTTTT,CASSPQTGLVTGELFF
TRBJ1-1,.,TRBV3-1,.,TGTGCCAGCAGCCAAGAAAGCCCCAAAGCTTTCTTT,CASSQESPKAFF
TRBJ2-7,TRBD2,TRBV7-2,few,TGTGCCAGCAGGGAAAGGAGCGGGGGGTACGAGCAGTACTTC,CASRERSGGYEQYF
TRBJ2-3,TRBD1,TRBV6-5,.,TGTGCCAGCAGCTACCAAGACAGGGTAGCAGATACGCAGTATTTT,CASSYQDRVADTQYF
TRBJ2-7,.,TRBV5-6,.,TGTGCCAGCAGCTTCCGGCAATCTTCCTACGAGCAGTACTTC,CASSFRQSSYEQYF
TRBJ2-5,.,TRBV12-3/TRBV12-4,many,TGTGCCAGCAGCGAGGGGTCTCAGGAGACCCAGTACTTC,CASSEGSQETQYF
TRBJ2-2,.,TRBV12-3/TRBV12-4,few,TGTGCCAGCAGACTCATCACACAGGGAGGGGACACCGGGGAGCTGTTTTTT,CASRLITQGGDTGELFF
TRBJ1-2,TRBD1,TRBV25-1,few,TGTGCCAGCAGGTCCGGGACAGGCCACTATGGCTACACCTTC,CASRSGTGHYGYTF
TRBJ2-3,.,TRBV5-1,.,TGCGCCAGCAGCTTGGAAGGCAGGGGAGGCGGAGATACGCAGTATTTT,CASSLEGRGGGDTQYF
TRBJ2-7,.,TRBV5-1,.,TGCGCCAGCAGCTTGGAGCCAGGGGGGAAATACGAGCAGTACTTC,CASSLEPGGKYEQYF
TRBJ2-2,TRBD2,TRBV29-1,.,TGCAGCGTTGTAGCGGGCGGGGGGGCGAGCACCGGGGAGCTGTTTTTT,CSVVAGGGASTGELFF
TRBJ2-1,.,TRBV2,.,TGTGCCAGCAGATTGAGGGGGAGGGGAGAGGAGTTCTTC,CASRLRGRGEEFF
TRBJ2-3,.,TRBV5-1,.,TGCGCCAGCAGCTTGGCCGGGGCCTCGTCTCCAGATACGCAGTATTTT,CASSLAGASSPDTQYF
TRBJ2-7,TRBD1,TRBV4-2,few,TGTGCCAGCAGCGGACAGGGCCCAGCCGAGCAGTACTTC,CASSGQGPAEQYF
TRBJ2-1,TRBD1,TRBV24-1,many,TGTGCCACCAGTGATTTGCAAGGAAGGGGACAGGGGCGCAATGAGCAGTTCTTC,CATSDLQGRGQGRNEQFF
TRBJ2-3,TRBD2,TRBV20-1,.,TGCAGTGCTTCGGGACTAGCGGGGGAGTCCACAGATACGCAGTATTTT,CSASGLAGESTDTQYF
TRBJ2-2,TRBD1,TRBV2,few,TGTGCCAGCAGTCATACCGATCGGGGACAGGGGGTGAACACCGGGGAGCTGTTTTTT,CASSHTDRGQGVNTGELFF
TRBJ2-1,.,TRBV5-1,few,TGCGCCAGCAGCCCCAGGGGGGGTGAGCAGTTCTTC,CASSPRGGEQFF
TRBJ2-5,.,TRBV12-3/TRBV12-4,.,TGTGCCAGCAGTCAGGGGTTCGGAGAGACCCAGTACTTC,CASSQGFGETQYF
TRBJ2-3,.,TRBV2,.,TGTGCCAGCAGGAGGGGCGGTGATACGCAGTATTTT,CASRRGGDTQYF
TRBJ2-2,TRBD1,TRBV20-1,.,TGCAGTGCCGAGACCGGGACAGGGACCGGGGAGCTGTTTTTT,CSAETGTGTGELFF
TRBJ2-7,.,TRBV5-5,few,TGTGCCAGCAGCTTGGAGGGGACCCCGGAGTACGAGCAGTACTTC,CASSLEGTPEYEQYF
TRBJ1-2,.,TRBV10-3,.,TGTGCCATCAGTGGTGCGGACAGCCAGCCTAACTATGGCTACACCTTC,CAISGADSQPNYGYTF